A selection of T cell receptor beta chains follows, all from one sample in a study of cytomegalovirus exposure and HLA in healthy donors. Profiling relied on immunoSEQ multiplex PCR, and the TCRdb table lists in-frame clones only, not all of them. The sample contains 90,000 to 120,000 clones, more than 70% of which appear only once. Sequenced sample: PBMCs. These TCRs come from a young man in good health and CMV-seronegative. Both conserved end residues are part of each CDR3. A D gene is named only where the DNA matches it firmly. Rows give clone size only sometimes, using once, few, many, or a class for an expanded clone.

CDR3 DNA	CDR3 protein	V gene	D gene	clone size	J gene
TGCGCCAGCAGCAGAGCGACAGGGGACGTGGTATCTGGGGCCAACGTCCTGACTTTC	CASSRATGDVVSGANVLTF	TRBV5-1	TRBD1	NA	TRBJ2-6
TGTGCCAGCGCCGCGGCGGGGGCGAACACTGAAGCTTTCTTT	CASAAAGANTEAFF	TRBV28	NA	NA	TRBJ1-1
TGTGCCAGCAGCGTAGGACTAGCGGGTCACAATGAGCAGTTCTTC	CASSVGLAGHNEQFF	TRBV9	TRBD2	NA	TRBJ2-1
TGTGCCAGCAGCTTTGGGGAGTCTGAAGCTTTCTTT	CASSFGESEAFF	TRBV7-9	NA	NA	TRBJ1-1
TGTGCCAGCAGCTATACCGGGGGGGCGCAGTATTTT	CASSYTGGAQYF	TRBV7-3	TRBD2	NA	TRBJ2-3
TGTGCCAGCAGTCCCGGGACAGGGAACCCTGGCTACACCTTC	CASSPGTGNPGYTF	TRBV6-5	TRBD1	NA	TRBJ1-2
TGTGCCAGCAGGCCCCGGACAGGGGTTAAAACTGAAGCTTTCTTT	CASRPRTGVKTEAFF	TRBV11-2	TRBD1	once	TRBJ1-1
TGTGCCAGCAGTGAAGCGCCGGCAGGGGGCTACGAGCAGTACTTC	CASSEAPAGGYEQYF	TRBV6-1	TRBD1	once	TRBJ2-7
TGTGCCAGCAGCCGAAGCCCGGACAGAAACAATGAGCAGTTCTTC	CASSRSPDRNNEQFF	TRBV7-3	NA	NA	TRBJ2-1
TGTGCCAGCAGTTTTAGACTAGCGGGGGGTTACAATGAGCAGTTCTTC	CASSFRLAGGYNEQFF	TRBV2	TRBD2	once	TRBJ2-1